These 24 T cell receptor beta chains were sequenced from one sample in a study of blood T cell repertoires in COVID-19. TCRdb's table, derived via immunoSEQ multiplex PCR, lists solely in-frame clones and lacks some. The data show 250,000 or so clones, with 70% to 80% seen just once and approximately 3.2% held by the top ten. The sequenced sample consisted of peripheral blood. The receptors come from a woman aged 80 or over with acute or convalescent COVID-19.

The genes are TRBV6-6 and TRBJ2-1, with D perhaps TRBD1 (5 bases). The CDR3 length is 15 residues. Germline assignment: CDR1 MNHNY and CDR2 SVGAGI (reference sequence). Trimming stripped 6 bases from V and 5 bases from J, with 17 bases between. The CDR3 nucleotides are TGTGCCAGCAGATCCGCTCAGGACACCAACAATGAGCAGTTCTTC. As protein: CASRSAQDTNNEQFF.

V is TRBV5-4 and J is TRBJ2-4, with D possibly matching TRBD1 (6 bases). Trimming cost V 7 bases and J 2 bases, with 22 bases left between them. The CDR3 totals 17 residues. Germline CDR1 reads SGHNT; CDR2 reads YYREEE (reference sequence). CDR3 DNA sequence: TGTGCCAGCGCCGAGATTACAGGGCTTATGACCAAAAACATTCAGTACTTC. Protein product: CASAEITGLMTKNIQYF.

This rearrangement joins TRBV9 to TRBJ2-2; D is possibly TRBD2 (5 bases). The CDR3 contains 16 residues. Per the germline V gene, CDR1 is SGDLS and CDR2 is YYNGEE. V was cut by 0 bases and J by 5 bases, with 14 bases left in between. This CDR3 is CASSVARGIFTGELFF. CDR3 coding DNA: TGTGCCAGCAGCGTAGCTCGGGGAATTTTTACCGGGGAGCTGTTTTTT.

The V and J genes are TRBV6-5 and TRBJ1-6; D may be TRBD1 (5 bases). Per the germline V gene, CDR1 is MNHEY and CDR2 is SVGAGI. V lost 6 bases to trimming and J lost 13 bases, with 13 bases between them. The CDR3 is 12 residues long. CDR3 coding DNA: TGTGCCAGCAGATCGGGGGAGGGGCCCCTCCACTTT. Its protein is CASRSGEGPLHF.

The rearrangement joins TRBV3-1 (or the pseudogene TRBV3-2) to TRBJ2-5, with 12 positions matching TRBD2. Trimming cost V 4 bases and J 4 bases; bases outside gene matches: 10. The germline gives CDR1 LGHDT, CDR2 YNNKEL (reference sequence). The CDR3 loop spans 17 amino acids. The CDR3 DNA reads as TGTGCCAGCAGCCCCCTAGGACTAGCGGGGTGGGGAGAGACCCAGTACTTC. It yields the protein CASSPLGLAGWGETQYF.

This clone was counted at least ten times. The rearrangement links TRBV2 to TRBJ2-3; TRBD2 matches at 14 bases. The CDR3 spans 15 residues. CDR1 and CDR2 from the germline V gene are SNHLY and FYNNEI. Trimming took 7 bases from V and 3 from J; bases not matched to a gene: 3. CDR3 protein: CASKTSGGGTDTQYF. The CDR3 bases are TGTGCCAGCAAGACTAGCGGGGGGGGTACAGATACGCAGTATTTT.

The J gene is TRBJ2-3, the V gene TRBV19; D perhaps matches TRBD2 (5 bases). Trimming shortened V by 10 bases and J by 4 bases, and 21 bases separated the two germline ends. This CDR3 is 15 amino acids long. Germline values: CDR1 LNHDA, CDR2 SQIVND (reference sequence). The CDR3 DNA follows: TGTGCCACTCGGATGACTTGGAGGATGGCAGATACGCAGTATTTT. Translation: CATRMTWRMADTQYF.

This clone has only one observation. The chain carries TRBV5-1 and TRBJ2-7, with D possibly being TRBD2 (6 bases). This CDR3 is built from 17 residues. Germline CDR1 SGHRS, CDR2 YFSETQ. The V end lost 4 bases, the J end lost 0 bases, and 20 bases lay between the germline ends. The CDR3 spells CASSRGVDYPVSYEQYF. In nucleotides, the CDR3 is TGCGCCAGCAGCCGAGGGGTGGACTATCCCGTCTCCTACGAGCAGTACTTC.

J is TRBJ2-3 and V is TRBV5-6; D gene uncertain. Germline V lookup: CDR1 SGHDT, CDR2 YYEEEE. The CDR3 totals 13 residues. V lost 1 base to trimming and J lost 6 bases, with 9 bases between them. CDR3 amino acids: CASSLPQRDTQYF. CDR3 DNA: TGTGCCAGCAGCTTGCCCCAGAGGGATACGCAGTATTTT.

The chain employs TRBV4-2 and TRBJ1-4; 9 bases align to TRBD1. The CDR3 length is 16 residues. V trimming: 1 base; J trimming: 8 bases; junction bases outside the gene matches: 8. CDR1 and CDR2 from the germline V gene are LGHNA and YNFKEQ. DNA for the CDR3: TGTGCCAGCAGCCAAGTCGCTGGACAGGGGTTCGAAAAACTGTTTTTT. Protein sequence: CASSQVAGQGFEKLFF.

For the CDR3, the DNA is TGTGCCAGCAGCCAAGATTCCTTGTCAGGGGTGACGTCCTACGAGCAGTACTTC. Translation gives CASSQDSLSGVTSYEQYF. The genes are TRBV3-1 (or the pseudogene TRBV3-2) and TRBJ2-7; D is perhaps TRBD1 (6 bases). Germline V gene lookup returns CDR1 LGHDT and CDR2 YNNKEL (reference sequence). V lost 0 bases, J lost 1 base, and 19 bases lay in between. The CDR3 length is 18 residues.

This rearrangement joins TRBV7-2 to TRBJ2-3, with TRBD2 as a possible D gene (5 bases). The CDR3 is 15 residues long. CDR1 and CDR2 from the germline V gene are SGHTA and FQGNSA. Trimming took off 4 bases at V and 2 bases at J, with 13 bases between the two ends. This chain's CDR3 is CASSSLIGVTDTQYF. CDR3 DNA sequence: TGTGCCAGCAGCTCCTTGATCGGGGTCACAGATACGCAGTATTTT.

In its sample, this clone was seen a few times. This chain connects TRBV5-1 to TRBJ2-2, with TRBD2 matching over 7 bases. Germline values: CDR1 SGHRS, CDR2 YFSETQ. Trimming removed 1 base from V and 3 bases from J; junction bases left unmatched: 3. The CDR3 sequence is 15 residues long. The CDR3: CASSLSSGYTGELFF. The CDR3 nucleotides are TGCGCCAGCAGCTTGTCTAGCGGATACACCGGGGAGCTGTTTTTT.

The rearrangement uses TRBV11-1 and TRBJ1-2, with D perhaps matching TRBD1 (5 bases). In germline, CDR1 is SGHAT, CDR2 FQDESV (reference sequence). The CDR3 totals 13 residues. The CDR3 region is CAGGAGCLYGYTF. CDR3 DNA sequence: TGTGCGGGAGGGGCAGGGTGCCTCTATGGCTACACCTTC.

This rearrangement joins TRBV2 to TRBJ2-3; no definite D call. Germline V lookup: CDR1 SNHLY, CDR2 FYNNEI. The CDR3 extends over 12 amino acids. The V and J ends lost 1 base and 8 bases respectively, with 7 bases between them. CDR3 in amino acids: CASSEGVVTQYF. The CDR3 DNA is TGTGCCAGCAGTGAAGGCGTAGTTACGCAGTATTTT. Supplemented by reference TRBV2 and TRBJ2-3, the full variable domain reads EPEVTQTPSHQVTQMGQEVILRCVPISNHLYFYWYRQILGQKVEFLVSFYNNEISEKSEIFDDQFSVERPDGSNFTLKIRSTKLEDSAMYFCASSEGVVTQYFGPGTRLTVL.

This chain joins TRBV9 and TRBJ1-2; D might be TRBD1 (5 bases). The ends were cut back, 5 bases at V and 7 bases at J, with 12 bases in the middle. The CDR3 extends over 12 amino acids. Per the germline V gene, CDR1 is SGDLS and CDR2 is YYNGEE. This CDR3 is CASSKGWGGYTF. The CDR3 region has the DNA TGTGCCAGCAGTAAGGGGTGGGGTGGCTACACCTTC.

The CDR3: CASSPDFLLAGGYNEQFF. Here the CDR3 DNA reads TGTGCCAGCAGCCCCGATTTTCTACTAGCGGGAGGGTACAATGAGCAGTTCTTC. The chain joins TRBV3-1 (or the pseudogene TRBV3-2) to TRBJ2-1, with 13 bases lining up with TRBD2. This CDR3 has 18 amino acids. Germline-derived CDR1 and CDR2 are LGHDT and YNNKEL (reference sequence). Unmatched junction bases numbered 10, after V lost 4 bases and J lost 4 bases.

The chain is built from TRBV7-9 and TRBJ1-4; possible D gene TRBD1, 5 bases. The CDR3 has 19 residues. V dropped 0 bases and J dropped 0 bases, with 17 bases sitting between them. From germline, CDR1 is SEHNR and CDR2 FQNEAQ (reference sequence). The CDR3 here is CASSLALAGPTATNEKLFF. The DNA for the CDR3 is TGTGCCAGCAGCTTAGCGTTGGCAGGGCCAACAGCAACTAATGAAAAACTGTTTTTT.

This chain uses TRBV21-1 with TRBJ1-6. TRBV21-1 is listed as a pseudogene. The CDR3 has 18 amino acids. The CDR3 DNA is TGTGCCAGCAGCAAAGTAGCGACCCTGAGCTCCTATAATTCACCCCTCCACTTT. As protein: CASSKVATLSSYNSPLHF.

The chain has TRBV18 and TRBJ1-2, with 9 nucleotides matching TRBD1. Trimming at V came to 0 bases and at J to 2 bases, leaving 1 base not matched to a gene. CDR1 KGHSH and CDR2 LQKENI come from the germline V gene. This CDR3 is 15 amino acids long. CDR3 in DNA: TGTGCCAGCTCACCACCAGGGACAGGGAACTATGGCTACACCTTC. Protein sequence: CASSPPGTGNYGYTF. Complete variable domain (other parts from reference TRBV18 and TRBJ1-2): NAGVMQNPRHLVRRRGQEARLRCSPMKGHSHVYWYRQLPEEGLKFMVYLQKENIIDESGMPKERFSAEFPKEGPSILRIQQVVRGDSAAYFCASSPPGTGNYGYTFGSGTRLTVV.

This rearrangement joins TRBV9 to TRBJ2-5, with D unclear. The CDR3 consists of 16 residues. V lost 0 bases, J lost 5 bases, and 17 bases lay in between. Germline assignment: CDR1 SGDLS and CDR2 YYNGEE. CDR3 in amino acids: CASSVGRQLQRETQYF. CDR3 DNA sequence: TGTGCCAGCAGCGTAGGGCGGCAGCTTCAAAGGGAGACCCAGTACTTC. The full variable domain, in which reference TRBV9 and TRBJ2-5 provide the parts outside the CDR3, is DSGVTQTPKHLITATGQRVTLRCSPRSGDLSVYWYQQSLDQGLQFLIQYYNGEERAKGNILERFSAQQFPDLHSELNLSSLELGDSALYFCASSVGRQLQRETQYFGPGTRLLVL.

The genes are TRBV3-1 (or the pseudogene TRBV3-2) and TRBJ1-2, with D possibly matching TRBD1 (6 bases). V dropped 2 bases and J dropped 7 bases, with 11 bases sitting between them. CDR1 and CDR2 (germline): LGHDT, YNNKEL (reference sequence). CDR3 length equals 13 residues. CDR3 bases: TGTGCCAGCAGCCAATCTGGGGGCTCTGGCTACACCTTC. Translating gives CASSQSGGSGYTF.

With regard to this clone: This specimen includes other DNA sequences encoding the same CDR3. The V and J genes are TRBV18 and TRBJ1-4; a possible D gene is TRBD1 (5 bases). The CDR3 is 13 residues long. CDR1 and CDR2 from the germline V gene are KGHSH and LQKENI. The V end was cut by 4 bases, the J end by 3 bases, with 6 bases between. For the CDR3, the DNA is TGTGCCAGCTCACGGGGCCCTAATGAAAAACTGTTTTTT. Translating it yields CASSRGPNEKLFF.

This clone was detected only a few times. One junction end disagrees with the germline gene, perhaps due to a read error. The rearrangement links TRBV10-3 to TRBJ1-1, with no clear D. The CDR3 length is 13 residues. Germline V gene sequence: CDR1 ENHRY, CDR2 SYGVKD. CDR3 sequence reads: CASSYSGNTEAFF. CDR3 sequence (DNA): TGTGCCAGCAGTTACTCAGGTAACACTGAAGCTTTCTTT.